These 2 T cell receptor beta chains originate from one sample sequenced in a study of PD-L1 blockade in urothelial cancer. Time point: peripheral blood 6 weeks after treatment start. Clones were sequenced by immunoSEQ multiplex PCR, and TCRdb holds only the in-frame ones, with some missing. The sample lists about 36,000 clones, around 84% occurring once. Sequencing used PBMCs, obtained around atezolizumab (anti-PD-L1) treatment. The origin of the receptors is a man between 35 and 55 years old with urothelial cancer.

CDR3 sequence (DNA): TGTGCCAGCAGTTACCGAGCCTGGGGGGCCCTCCACTTT. Translation gives CASSYRAWGALHF. This chain connects TRBV6-5 to TRBJ1-6; tentatively, D is TRBD1 (5 bases). The germline gives CDR1 MNHEY, CDR2 SVGAGI. The CDR3 totals 13 residues. The ends were cut back, 2 bases at V and 14 bases at J, with 13 bases in the middle.

This clone was detected once. The chain links TRBV7-9 to TRBJ2-3; a weak D match, TRBD2 (5 bases). Trimming took off 1 base at V and 3 bases at J, with 8 bases between the two ends. CDR3 length: 14 residues. Germline-derived CDR1 and CDR2 are SEHNR and FQNEAQ (reference sequence). This CDR3 reads CASSLDSGTDTQYF. The CDR3 DNA follows: TGTGCCAGCAGCTTAGATTCGGGGACAGATACGCAGTATTTT.